Listed here are 20 T cell receptor beta chains from one sample, sequenced in a study of T cells in Graves' hyperthyroidism and ophthalmopathy. TCR beta CDR3 regions were amplified from RNA transcripts. The primer set for the first-round RT-PCR of the TCR CDR3 was HTBI. One entry per CDR3 protein, called by TCRdb with MiXCR from the multiplex PCR reads. The sample records roughly 300,000 distinct CDR3 sequences, 21% being singletons. Sequences were obtained from blood. These receptors originate from a woman in her forties or fifties with Graves' hyperthyroidism.

The rearrangement joins TRBV4-1 to TRBJ1-2; D is uncertain. Germline V gene data show CDR1 as MGHRA and CDR2 as YSYEKL. Trimming took 1 base from V and 5 from J, leaving 26 bases between them. This CDR3 comprises 19 residues. CDR3 nucleotides: TGCGCCAGCAGCCAAGCACGAAAGTCGGACCGGGAAACTGATTATGGCTACACCTTC. Amino acids: CASSQARKSDRETDYGYTF.

This clonotype was observed at least ten times. The chain's CDR3 is CAISSGTGDSNQPQHF. The CDR3 region has the DNA TGTGCCATCAGTTCCGGGACAGGGGATAGCAATCAGCCCCAGCATTTT. The chain is built from TRBV10-3 and TRBJ1-5; 10 bases map to TRBD1. CDR3 length: 16 residues. CDR1 is ENHRY and CDR2 is SYGVKD in the germline V gene. V trimming: 5 bases; J trimming: 0 bases; junction bases outside the gene matches: 4.

This clonotype was detected many times. The chain combines TRBV5-1 with TRBJ2-3, with D maybe TRBD1 (6 bases). Germline-derived CDR1 and CDR2 are SGHRS and YFSETQ. V lost 4 bases and J 0 bases, leaving 12 bases between the germline ends. This CDR3 has 15 residues. CDR3 in amino acids: CASSVQGFSTDTQYF. CDR3 DNA: TGCGCCAGCAGCGTCCAGGGGTTTAGCACAGATACGCAGTATTTT. The full variable domain, rest sourced from reference TRBV5-1 and TRBJ2-3, is KAGVTQTPRYLIKTRGQQVTLSCSPISGHRSVSWYQQTPGQGLQFLFEYFSETQRNKGNFPGRFSGRQFSNSRSEMNVSTLELGDSALYLCASSVQGFSTDTQYFGPGTRLTVL.

This clonotype was detected ten times or more. This sequence joins TRBV6-1 and TRBJ1-6, with TRBD1 matching 7 bases. The CDR3 runs to 15 residues. The germline gives CDR1 MNHNS, CDR2 SASEGT. J gave up 7 bases and V 1 base, and 4 bases lay outside the gene matches. The CDR3 sequence is CASSEDPGGNSPLHF. The DNA of the CDR3 is TGTGCCAGCAGTGAAGACCCAGGGGGGAATTCACCCCTCCACTTT.

About this clonotype: A read error may explain this, as a much larger clone is one base away. The chain carries TRBV5-1 and TRBJ2-3, with TRBD2 matching over 8 bases. This CDR3 contains 17 residues. The J segment lost 2 bases and the V segment lost 0 bases, leaving 8 bases of the junction unmatched. CDR1 is SGHRS and CDR2 is YFSETQ in the germline V gene. CDR3 residues: CASSLAAGGQITDTQYF. CDR3 in DNA: TGCGCCAGCAGCTTGGCGGCGGGAGGTCAAATCACAGATACGCAGTATTTT.

This clonotype came up a few times. The J gene is TRBJ2-7, the V gene TRBV11-2; the match to TRBD1 covers 8 bases. The CDR3 totals 18 residues. The germline CDR1 and CDR2 sequences are SGHAT and FQNNGV. Losses at the gene ends were 5 bases for V and 6 bases for J; bases not matched to a gene: 21. The CDR3 nucleotides read TGTGCCAGCAGCGTCCAGACAGGGGAGCGGATTGGGGTCTCCGAGCAGTACTTC. It is translated as CASSVQTGERIGVSEQYF.

This clonotype was seen many times. The chain recombines TRBV7-2 with TRBJ1-5; TRBD1 matches at 9 bases. The ends lost 6 bases at V and 0 bases at J; junction bases unmatched: 12. Germline values: CDR1 SGHTA, CDR2 FQGNSA. This CDR3 comprises 18 residues. This chain's CDR3 is CASSSGTGRRYSNQPQHF. The CDR3 coding sequence is TGTGCCAGCAGTTCCGGGACAGGGAGGCGGTATAGCAATCAGCCCCAGCATTTT.

This clonotype was seen repeatedly, ten times or more. The chain joins TRBV5-1 to TRBJ2-3, with 7 bases aligning to TRBD2. J gave up 4 bases and V 4 bases, and 0 bases lay outside the gene matches. The CDR3 is 12 residues long. Germline V CDR1 and CDR2: SGHRS, YFSETQ. The CDR3 region is CASSLAADTQYF. As DNA, the CDR3 is TGCGCCAGCAGCCTAGCGGCAGATACGCAGTATTTT.

This clonotype was found many times. The J gene is TRBJ2-1, the V gene TRBV6-1; 8 bases map to TRBD1. With V trimmed by 5 bases and J by 7 bases, 4 bases remained unmatched. There are 13 residues in the CDR3. Germline CDR1 is MNHNS and CDR2 is SASEGT. This CDR3 is CASSRTGTNEQFF. The CDR3 DNA reads as TGTGCCAGCAGTCGGACAGGGACGAATGAGCAGTTCTTC.

The chain carries TRBV19 and TRBJ1-1, with D possibly being TRBD1 (5 bases). Germline V gene lookup returns CDR1 LNHDA and CDR2 SQIVND (reference sequence). Trimming took 3 bases from V and 3 from J, leaving 14 bases between them. The CDR3 length is 15 residues. The CDR3 is CASSITGGGDTEAFF. Here the CDR3 DNA reads TGTGCCAGTAGTATCACCGGGGGTGGGGACACTGAAGCTTTCTTT.

In this sample, this clonotype turned up many times. The chain joins TRBV11-1 to TRBJ2-3; the D gene could be TRBD1 or TRBD2 (5 bases each). The CDR3 contains 14 residues. V lost 2 bases to trimming and J lost 3 bases, with 9 bases between them. The germline V gene encodes CDR1 SGHAT and CDR2 FQDESV (reference sequence). The CDR3 region has the DNA TGTGCCAGCAGCTTATTGGGGGAAACAGATACGCAGTATTTT. Its protein is CASSLLGETDTQYF.

This clonotype was observed many times. The rearrangement uses TRBV7-8 and TRBJ2-7; TRBD2 agrees at 7 bases. Looked up from germline, CDR1 is SGHVS and CDR2 is FQNEAQ. The V gene end was trimmed by 8 bases and the J gene end by 4 bases; junction bases not matched to a gene: 14. The CDR3 spans 15 residues. DNA for the CDR3: TGTGCCAGCGAAAAAGGAGCGGGGATGGGATACGAGCAGTACTTC. Its translation is CASEKGAGMGYEQYF.

There are a few counts of this clonotype. The chain is built from TRBV19 and TRBJ2-1; TRBD2 matches 14 bases. The germline V gene encodes CDR1 LNHDA and CDR2 SQIVND (reference sequence). The CDR3 is 17 residues long. With V trimmed by 7 bases and J by 6 bases, 11 bases remained unmatched. CDR3 DNA sequence: TGTGCCAGTATGAAGACTAGCGGGAGGGCCGGGTTCAATGAGCAGTTCTTC. This codes for CASMKTSGRAGFNEQFF.

This chain links TRBV18 with TRBJ2-3; the D gene is possibly TRBD2 (6 bases). The CDR3 consists of 17 residues. Trimming removed 2 bases from V and 4 bases from J, with 19 bases in between. Germline lookup yields CDR1 KGHSH and CDR2 LQKENI. CDR3 amino acids: CASSPGVLASSADTQYF. As DNA, the CDR3 is TGTGCCAGCTCACCAGGAGTACTAGCTAGTTCTGCAGATACGCAGTATTTT.

This clonotype was seen a few times. J is TRBJ2-3 and V is TRBV7-9, with D perhaps TRBD2 (6 bases). CDR1 and CDR2 (germline): SEHNR, FQNEAQ (reference sequence). The CDR3 has 14 amino acids. V lost 5 bases and J 2 bases, leaving 11 bases between the germline ends. CDR3 region: CASSRDLTTDTQYF. CDR3 DNA sequence: TGTGCCAGCAGCCGGGACTTGACCACAGATACGCAGTATTTT.

This clonotype was seen ten or more times. The rearrangement uses TRBV7-9 and TRBJ1-3, with 7 bases aligning to TRBD1. Losses at the gene ends were 6 bases for V and 4 bases for J; bases not matched to a gene: 6. Germline-derived CDR1 and CDR2 are SEHNR and FQNEAQ (reference sequence). The CDR3 is 14 amino acids. CDR3 in amino acids: CASSSTGAGNTIYF. CDR3 DNA: TGTGCCAGCAGTTCAACAGGGGCCGGAAACACCATATATTTT.

This clonotype was detected many times. The chain combines TRBV2 with TRBJ2-2, with D possibly matching TRBD2 (5 bases). The V and J ends lost 5 bases and 5 bases respectively, with 12 bases between them. This CDR3 comprises 14 residues. Germline V gene sequence: CDR1 SNHLY, CDR2 FYNNEI. CDR3 in amino acids: CASSRNRGTGELFF. As DNA, the CDR3 is TGTGCCAGCAGTCGCAATAGAGGGACCGGGGAGCTGTTTTTT.

Worth noting for this clonotype: With a much larger clone just one base away, this may be a read error. The rearrangement uses TRBV6-9 and TRBJ1-2, with D unclear. There are 16 residues in the CDR3. The V gene's germline CDR1 is MNHGY and CDR2 SVAAGI. CDR3 amino acids: CANSSPEAATPYGYTF. CDR3 in DNA: TGTGCCAACAGTTCACCCGAGGCGGCGACTCCCTATGGCTACACCTTC.

The chain joins TRBV5-1 to TRBJ2-7, with TRBD2 matching 9 bases. The CDR3 sequence is 13 residues long. Germline lookup yields CDR1 SGHRS and CDR2 YFSETQ. The J segment lost 4 bases and the V segment lost 6 bases, leaving 5 bases of the junction unmatched. This chain's CDR3 is CASNSGGPYEQYF. CDR3 DNA: TGCGCCAGCAATAGCGGGGGACCTTACGAGCAGTACTTC.

In this sample, this clonotype turned up many times. This chain connects TRBV20-1 to TRBJ2-5; either TRBD1 or TRBD2 may fit D (5 bases each). Germline V gene lookup returns CDR1 DFQATT and CDR2 SNEGSKA (reference sequence). CDR3 length equals 15 residues. Between the trimmed V and J ends, which lost 4 bases and 0 bases, there was a span of 15 bases. The CDR3 spells CSATQGRGNQETQYF. CDR3 coding DNA: TGCAGTGCTACCCAGGGACGGGGTAACCAAGAGACCCAGTACTTC.